These 30 T cell receptor beta chains were sequenced from one sample in a study of type 1 regulatory T cells. TCRdb itself ran the reads through MiXCR, one entry per CDR3 protein. Here the sample spans more than 60,000 distinct CDR3 sequences, 60% to 65% being singletons. No antigen is known for these receptors. Sequencing input: cultured non-Tr1 T cells, either the whole culture or a sorted T cell fraction (not recorded which). The receptors here all came from a human donor in good health.

This chain links TRBV29-1 with TRBJ2-6; no clear D gene. Germline V lookup: CDR1 SQVTM, CDR2 ANQGSEA. This CDR3 has 13 amino acids. Trimming pared 4 bases from V and 0 bases from J, leaving 4 bases between. In nucleotides, the CDR3 is TGCAGCGTTGGGCTCTCTGGGGCCAACGTCCTGACTTTC. Translated: CSVGLSGANVLTF.

This chain links TRBV6-5 with TRBJ1-1, with TRBD1 matching 12 bases. Germline CDR1 MNHEY, CDR2 SVGAGI. The CDR3 spans 16 residues. The V and J ends lost 5 bases and 1 base, in that order; junction bases with no gene match: 5. CDR3 DNA sequence: TGTGCCAGCAGTGCCGGGACAGGGGGCGGGAACACTGAAGCTTTCTTT. It codes for CASSAGTGGGNTEAFF.

The V call is TRBV10-2, the J call TRBJ1-1; D is possibly TRBD1 (5 bases). V was pared by 6 bases and J by 1 base, with 12 bases between. Germline CDR1 is WSHSY and CDR2 is SAAADI. There are 14 residues in the CDR3. This CDR3 is CASRPGPSNTEAFF. CDR3 nucleotides: TGCGCCAGCAGGCCGGGACCGTCGAACACTGAAGCTTTCTTT.

This clonotype showed up many times. At one boundary the junction diverges from the germline segment, which might be a read error. V usage is TRBV5-1 and J usage is TRBJ2-1, with 13 bases identical to TRBD2. Germline CDR1 reads SGHRS; CDR2 reads YFSETQ. This CDR3 spans 14 amino acids. CDR3 nucleotides: TGCGCCAGCAGACCCGGACTAGCGGGAGAAAGGTTTCTCTTC. Amino acids: CASRPGLAGERFLF. Using reference TRBV5-1 and TRBJ2-1 for the parts outside the CDR3, the full variable domain is KAGVTQTPRYLIKTRGQQVTLSCSPISGHRSVSWYQQTPGQGLQFLFEYFSETQRNKGNFPGRFSGRQFSNSRSEMNVSTLELGDSALYLCASRPGLAGERFLFGPGTRLTVL.

The rearrangement joins TRBV20-1 to TRBJ2-1; 10 bases map to TRBD1. CDR1 is DFQATT and CDR2 is SNEGSKA in the germline V gene (reference sequence). The CDR3 contains 17 residues. After removal of 1 base from V and 3 bases from J, the junction contained 9 bases not matched to a gene. The CDR3 protein is CSARVFLRTGGYNEQFF. The CDR3 nucleotides are TGCAGTGCTAGAGTTTTTCTCAGGACAGGGGGCTACAATGAGCAGTTCTTC.

In this sample, this clonotype turned up a few times. The chain recombines TRBV4-1 with TRBJ2-7; 12 nucleotides match TRBD2. With V trimmed by 3 bases and J by 4 bases, 4 bases remained unmatched. This CDR3 is built from 15 residues. Germline assignment: CDR1 MGHRA and CDR2 YSYEKL. CDR3 sequence: CASSQGTSGGYEQYF. The CDR3 DNA sequence: TGCGCCAGCAGCCAGGGTACTAGCGGGGGGTACGAGCAGTACTTC.

This chain connects TRBV11-2 to TRBJ2-1; D could derive from TRBD1 or TRBD2 (5 bases each). The germline gives CDR1 SGHAT, CDR2 FQNNGV. The CDR3 covers 16 residues. Deletions cut 8 bases from V and 0 bases from J, with 17 bases between. CDR3 coding DNA: TGTGCCAGCGACTGGACGAACGGGGCCTCCTACAATGAGCAGTTCTTC. Its translation: CASDWTNGASYNEQFF.

This clonotype turned up a few times. The chain has TRBV19 and TRBJ2-3; D not certain. CDR3 length: 14 amino acids. CDR1 and CDR2 (germline): LNHDA, SQIVND (reference sequence). With 7 bases removed from V and 0 bases from J, the gap between germline ends came to 11 bases. The CDR3 spells CASTEQPSTDTQYF. CDR3 sequence (DNA): TGTGCCAGTACTGAACAGCCTAGCACAGATACGCAGTATTTT.

This clonotype was counted a few times. This chain connects TRBV11-2 to TRBJ2-7; 12 bases are shared with TRBD2. The length of the CDR3 is 14 residues. Germline V gives CDR1 SGHAT, CDR2 FQNNGV. The J segment lost 4 bases and the V segment lost 5 bases, leaving 3 bases of the junction unmatched. CDR3 nucleotides: TGTGCCAGCAGCGCCGGGACTAGCGGGTACGAGCAGTACTTC. Amino acids: CASSAGTSGYEQYF.

The CDR3 DNA reads TGTGCCACCGGGGGCCTAGAGGTAGATGAGCAGTTCTTC. It translates to CATGGLEVDEQFF. The V and J genes are TRBV10-3 and TRBJ2-1; D is perhaps TRBD1 or TRBD2 (6 bases each). Germline V lookup: CDR1 ENHRY, CDR2 SYGVKD. This CDR3 region has 13 residues. Trimming removed 10 bases from V and 8 bases from J, with 18 bases in between.

This clonotype appeared a few times. The chain has TRBV9 and TRBJ2-3, with a weak D call TRBD1 (6 bases). This CDR3 is built from 17 residues. The germline V gene encodes CDR1 SGDLS and CDR2 YYNGEE. The germline V and J ends were trimmed by 3 bases and 5 bases, with 22 bases remaining between them. The CDR3 DNA reads as TGTGCCAGCAGCGCCGCGGTGGGGGCAGACCTTCGAGATACGCAGTATTTT. It yields the protein CASSAAVGADLRDTQYF.

The V gene is TRBV20-1, the J gene TRBJ1-1, with 12 bases aligning to TRBD1. This CDR3 is 15 amino acids long. V dropped 6 bases and J dropped 4; count of bases not matched to a gene: 9. Looked up from germline, CDR1 is DFQATT and CDR2 is SNEGSKA (reference sequence). The CDR3 bases are TGCAGTGCCGGGCGGGACAGGGGGCGCGGCACTGAAGCTTTCTTT. It translates to CSAGRDRGRGTEAFF.

This chain uses TRBV12-3 or TRBV12-4 with TRBJ2-5; 9 bases agree with TRBD1. V dropped 2 bases and J dropped 4; count of bases not matched to a gene: 5. CDR3 length equals 15 residues. Here the CDR3 DNA reads TGTGCCAGCAGTTTAAGAACAGGGGGCCGAGAGACCCAGTACTTC. Translating it yields CASSLRTGGRETQYF.

The genes are TRBV7-8 and TRBJ1-5; 8 bases line up with TRBD1. The trim removed 5 bases at V and 3 bases at J, leaving 9 bases unmatched. CDR1 SGHVS and CDR2 FQNEAQ come from the germline V gene. The CDR3 has 16 amino acids. CDR3 amino acids: CASSPRTGSFNQPQHF. The CDR3 DNA is TGTGCCAGCAGCCCCCGGACAGGGTCTTTCAATCAGCCCCAGCATTTT.

The genes are TRBV5-1 and TRBJ1-2; weak D call: TRBD1 (5 bases). CDR1 is SGHRS and CDR2 is YFSETQ in the germline V gene. The CDR3 contains 14 residues. V was trimmed by 5 bases and J by 4 bases, leaving 15 bases between them. This CDR3 is CASRRGRDSYGYTF. CDR3 nucleotides: TGCGCCAGCAGGCGTGGCAGGGATTCCTATGGCTACACCTTC.

The chain couples TRBV12-3 or TRBV12-4 to TRBJ2-3, with 9 bases identical to TRBD2. The CDR3 spans 16 residues. The V gene end was trimmed by 3 bases and the J gene end by 2 bases; junction bases not matched to a gene: 6. Written as DNA, the CDR3 is TGTGCCAGCAGTTTTCGGCGGGAGGGGAACACAGATACGCAGTATTTT. Amino acid sequence: CASSFRREGNTDTQYF.

The chain recombines TRBV24-1 with TRBJ2-3, with D hard to call. Germline V lookup: CDR1 KGHDR, CDR2 SFDVKD. The ends were cut back, 3 bases at V and 4 bases at J, with 19 bases in the middle. The CDR3 is 17 amino acids. DNA for the CDR3: TGTGCCACCAGTGATACCAGAGGCGGTTTTGGGGCAGATACGCAGTATTTT. It yields the protein CATSDTRGGFGADTQYF.

J is TRBJ2-7 and V is TRBV6-5; the match to TRBD2 covers 7 bases. The V and J ends lost 3 bases and 2 bases, in that order; junction bases with no gene match: 10. Germline loops: CDR1 MNHEY, CDR2 SVGAGI. CDR3 length: 16 amino acids. CDR3 DNA: TGTGCCAGCAGTTATATCGCCGGGAGGACCACCTACGAGCAGTACTTC. This translates into CASSYIAGRTTYEQYF.

V usage is TRBV5-1 and J usage is TRBJ2-3; unclear D gene. Germline CDR1 is SGHRS and CDR2 is YFSETQ. This CDR3 has 13 amino acids. Deletions cut 3 bases from V and 1 base from J, with 6 bases between. The CDR3 protein is CASSWEGTDTQYF. The CDR3 nucleotides are TGCGCCAGCAGCTGGGAAGGCACAGATACGCAGTATTTT.

The rearrangement joins TRBV2 to TRBJ2-3; the match to TRBD2 covers 12 bases. The germline CDR1 and CDR2 sequences are SNHLY and FYNNEI. This CDR3 region has 16 residues. The V segment lost 6 bases and the J segment 6 bases; nucleotides outside the gene matches: 10. The CDR3, as DNA: TGTGCCAGCAGGATAATGACTAGCGGGAGTTCCGATACGCAGTATTTT. Translation gives CASRIMTSGSSDTQYF.

The rearrangement joins TRBV20-1 to TRBJ1-5; D remains unclear. V lost 2 bases and J lost 0, with 8 bases in between. This CDR3 is built from 14 residues. Germline V gene sequence: CDR1 DFQATT, CDR2 SNEGSKA (reference sequence). Here the CDR3 reads CSARTAVSNQPQHF. CDR3 nucleotides: TGCAGTGCTAGAACCGCGGTTAGCAATCAGCCCCAGCATTTT.

In nucleotides, the CDR3 is TGCGCCAGCAGCCAACCGACTAGCGGGAGGAACGAGCAGTACTTC. As protein: CASSQPTSGRNEQYF. This chain uses TRBV4-1 with TRBJ2-7; 13 bases agree with TRBD2. After removal of 2 bases from V and 5 bases from J, the junction contained 3 bases not matched to a gene. Germline loops: CDR1 MGHRA, CDR2 YSYEKL. The CDR3 is 15 amino acids.

The chain carries TRBV6-5 and TRBJ2-7; tentative D call: TRBD1 (6 bases). Germline V CDR1 and CDR2: MNHEY, SVGAGI. The CDR3 contains 14 residues. V lost 0 bases and J 4 bases, leaving 10 bases between the germline ends. CDR3 DNA: TGTGCCAGCAGTTACTCGGGGGCGGAGTACGAGCAGTACTTC. Protein: CASSYSGAEYEQYF.

The chain couples TRBV4-3 to TRBJ2-5; D possibly corresponds to TRBD2 (6 bases). CDR1 is LGHNA, CDR2 YSLEER, per germline. The CDR3 spans 17 residues. Trimming cost V 4 bases and J 2 bases, with 20 bases left between them. The CDR3 nucleotides are TGCGCCAGCAGCCGCCATTGGATCTCTAGCGCTCAAGAGACCCAGTACTTC. Translation: CASSRHWISSAQETQYF.

V usage is TRBV4-1 and J usage is TRBJ2-1; D is perhaps TRBD1 (5 bases). Trimming took 4 bases from V and 0 from J, leaving 16 bases between them. This CDR3 region has 17 residues. CDR1 MGHRA and CDR2 YSYEKL come from the germline V gene. The CDR3 loop is CASSPNPRQSSYNEQFF. The CDR3 coding sequence is TGCGCCAGCAGCCCCAACCCCAGACAGAGCTCCTACAATGAGCAGTTCTTC.

The chain joins TRBV5-4 to TRBJ1-6; possible D gene TRBD1, 5 bases. Per germline, CDR1 SGHNT and CDR2 YYREEE (reference sequence). This CDR3 contains 16 residues. The germline V and J ends were trimmed by 3 bases and 7 bases, with 17 bases remaining between them. The CDR3 DNA is TGTGCCAGCAGCTCTGGGACTTCACCGGTAAATTCACCCCTCCACTTT. It yields the protein CASSSGTSPVNSPLHF.

This clonotype was observed a handful of times. The rearrangement links TRBV7-8 to TRBJ2-3; 8 nucleotides line up with TRBD1. The CDR3 totals 11 residues. Germline V gene lookup returns CDR1 SGHVS and CDR2 FQNEAQ. Unmatched junction bases numbered 7, after V lost 5 bases and J lost 15 bases. CDR3 sequence reads: CASSPGQGHYF. DNA of the CDR3: TGTGCCAGCAGCCCTGGACAGGGCCATTATTTT.

The J gene is TRBJ1-1, the V gene TRBV20-1; 10 bases are a match to TRBD1. The CDR3 extends over 19 amino acids. Trimming removed 0 bases from V and 0 bases from J; junction bases left unmatched: 13. Germline CDR1 DFQATT, CDR2 SNEGSKA (reference sequence). The DNA of the CDR3 is TGCAGTGCTAGAGATGGAAGTAGGAGGACAGGGGGAATGAACACTGAAGCTTTCTTT. Protein sequence: CSARDGSRRTGGMNTEAFF.

This clonotype was recorded a few times. This chain uses TRBV19 with TRBJ1-5; unclear D gene. Germline V CDR1 and CDR2: LNHDA, SQIVND (reference sequence). Trimming took off 7 bases at V and 7 bases at J, with 29 bases between the two ends. There are 18 residues in the CDR3. Here the CDR3 reads CASMPGLFSPGVRQPQHF. The CDR3 nucleotides read TGTGCCAGTATGCCGGGCCTTTTCTCCCCCGGGGTGAGGCAGCCCCAGCATTTT.

The chain is built from TRBV5-1 and TRBJ2-7; 8 bases are shared with TRBD2. Germline assignment: CDR1 SGHRS and CDR2 YFSETQ. This CDR3 has 17 residues. V was clipped by 3 bases and J by 3 bases; unmatched bases: 14. CDR3 bases: TGCGCCAGCAGCTCGTCCTGGGGAAGCGGGAGTATCTACGAGCAGTACTTC. Amino acid sequence: CASSSSWGSGSIYEQYF.